Each of the 23 T cell receptor beta chains below was sequenced from the same sample in a study of cytomegalovirus exposure and HLA in healthy donors (dated by TCRdb to 2016 to 2017). Library preparation was by the immunoSEQ multiplex PCR assay. A mixture of 60 forward primers for TCR Vbeta segments and 13 reverse primers for TCR Jbeta segments was used in the multiplex PCR. TCRdb took this table from immuneACCESS and kept in-frame rearrangements with V and J called. Such tables lack part of the clones; where checked against another copy, unresolved V genes explain under half of the gap, and the rest is unexplained. The sample contains some 54,000 clones, over 75% of them found a single time. Roughly 5.6% of the sample goes to the ten largest clones. Source material: PBMCs. The receptors shown here come from a male donor in good health and CMV-seronegative.

The rearrangement links TRBV7-2 to TRBJ2-7; 10 positions agree with TRBD2. The CDR3 is made up of 15 amino acids. Germline-derived CDR1 and CDR2 are SGHTA and FQGNSA. The V segment lost 2 bases and the J segment 2 bases; nucleotides outside the gene matches: 3. The DNA of the CDR3 is TGTGCCAGCAGCTTAAGGCTAGCGGGGGCCTACGAGCAGTACTTC. Protein sequence: CASSLRLAGAYEQYF.

This chain uses TRBV11-2 with TRBJ2-7; 9 positions match TRBD1. Losses at the gene ends were 5 bases for V and 5 bases for J; bases not matched to a gene: 7. Germline V gene sequence: CDR1 SGHAT, CDR2 FQNNGV. CDR3 length: 14 amino acids. The DNA for the CDR3 is TGTGCCAGCAGCCCATGGGACAGGGAGAACGAGCAGTACTTC. This codes for CASSPWDRENEQYF.

Note on this clone: A junction boundary mismatches the germline segment, possibly from a read error. The chain couples TRBV4-3 to TRBJ2-7; TRBD1 agrees at 10 bases. The CDR3 is 16 amino acids. Per germline, CDR1 LGHNA and CDR2 YSLEER. The CDR3: CASSQEPGTGVYEQHF. The CDR3 DNA sequence: TGCGCCAGCAGCCAAGAGCCCGGGACAGGGGTTTACGAGCAGCACTTC.

This clone was seen just once. This chain joins TRBV7-8 and TRBJ2-3; 7 bases map to TRBD2. Unmatched junction bases numbered 18, after V lost 6 bases and J lost 6 bases. Germline V lookup: CDR1 SGHVS, CDR2 FQNEAQ. The CDR3 is 17 residues long. CDR3: CASRGGSGTLNSDTQYF. CDR3 sequence (DNA): TGTGCCAGCAGGGGGGGGTCCGGGACTCTCAATTCCGATACGCAGTATTTT.

The V and J genes are TRBV19 and TRBJ1-5, with TRBD1 matching over 8 bases. CDR3 length: 16 residues. Trimming took 6 bases from V and 0 from J; bases not matched to a gene: 7. Germline CDR1 reads LNHDA; CDR2 reads SQIVND (reference sequence). The CDR3 here is CASSPRDRYSNQPQHF. The CDR3 nucleotides read TGTGCCAGTAGCCCCCGGGACAGGTATAGCAATCAGCCCCAGCATTTT.

V usage is TRBV6-5 and J usage is TRBJ2-7, with a tentative D call TRBD2 (6 bases). Germline CDR1 is MNHEY and CDR2 is SVGAGI. The CDR3 has 14 amino acids. Trimming removed 6 bases at V and 5 bases at J, with 17 bases between. As DNA, the CDR3 is TGTGCCAGCAGACCCGACCCCGGGGAGGACGAGCAGTACTTC. Its protein product is CASRPDPGEDEQYF.

A single count supports this clone. CDR3 residues: CASSLRRGGRDGYGYTF. The CDR3 DNA reads as TGTGCCAGCAGCCTTAGGCGCGGGGGGAGAGACGGCTATGGCTACACCTTC. The rearrangement joins TRBV27 to TRBJ1-2, with D tentatively TRBD1 (5 bases). The germline CDR1 and CDR2 sequences are MNHEY and SMNVEV (reference sequence). CDR3 length: 17 amino acids. The V and J ends lost 6 bases and 4 bases respectively, with 24 bases between them.

The V and J genes are TRBV6-5 and TRBJ1-2; D gene ambiguous. The CDR3 totals 14 residues. Trimming pared 7 bases from V and 2 bases from J, leaving 14 bases between. Germline V lookup: CDR1 MNHEY, CDR2 SVGAGI. The CDR3 coding sequence is TGTGCCAGCACCCAAGGTTTCAGGAACTATGGCTACACCTTC. Protein: CASTQGFRNYGYTF.

This clone was observed a single time. V gene TRBV9 combines with J gene TRBJ1-1; 7 bases are shared with TRBD1. V was clipped by 0 bases and J by 0 bases; unmatched bases: 5. Looked up from germline, CDR1 is SGDLS and CDR2 is YYNGEE. This CDR3 is built from 16 residues. In DNA form, the CDR3 reads TGTGCCAGCAGCGTAGAGACAGGGTTCATGAACACTGAAGCTTTCTTT. Translating gives CASSVETGFMNTEAFF. Based on the CDR3 plus reference TRBV9 and TRBJ1-1, the full variable domain is DSGVTQTPKHLITATGQRVTLRCSPRSGDLSVYWYQQSLDQGLQFLIQYYNGEERAKGNILERFSAQQFPDLHSELNLSSLELGDSALYFCASSVETGFMNTEAFFGQGTRLTVV.

The J gene is TRBJ2-5, the V gene TRBV6-1; D is perhaps TRBD2 (6 bases). The end of the DNA aligns better with TRBJ2-7, so the J call may be wrong. The CDR3 spans 17 residues. CDR1 is MNHNS and CDR2 is SASEGT in the germline V gene. The CDR3 bases are TGTGCCAGCAGTGAGTTGGGAGGAGGATCATTCTCCTACGAGCAGTACTTC. It specifies CASSELGGGSFSYEQYF.

This chain links TRBV2 with TRBJ2-7; the match to TRBD1 covers 10 bases. This CDR3 spans 14 amino acids. V shed 5 bases and J 4 bases; nucleotides not matched to a gene: 5. Germline V gene data show CDR1 as SNHLY and CDR2 as FYNNEI. The CDR3 sequence is CASSIPGQGYEQYF. CDR3 nucleotide sequence: TGTGCCAGCAGTATACCGGGACAGGGGTACGAGCAGTACTTC. The variable domain in full, completed from reference TRBV2 and TRBJ2-7, reads EPEVTQTPSHQVTQMGQEVILRCVPISNHLYFYWYRQILGQKVEFLVSFYNNEISEKSEIFDDQFSVERPDGSNFTLKIRSTKLEDSAMYFCASSIPGQGYEQYFGPGTRLTVT.

CDR3 bases: TGTGCCACCAGGCGGGAACTCTCTAGCACAGATACGCAGTATTTT. Amino acid sequence: CATRRELSSTDTQYF. V usage is TRBV10-3 and J usage is TRBJ2-3, with a weak D call TRBD2 (6 bases). The CDR3 length is 15 residues. V was cut by 10 bases and J by 0 bases, with 17 bases left in between. Germline CDR1 and CDR2: ENHRY and SYGVKD.

The rearrangement uses TRBV6-5 and TRBJ2-7, with TRBD1 matching over 8 bases. CDR3 length: 13 amino acids. The V segment lost 6 bases and the J segment 7 bases; nucleotides outside the gene matches: 8. The germline V gene encodes CDR1 MNHEY and CDR2 SVGAGI. CDR3 sequence (DNA): TGTGCCAGCAGAACCGGGACAGGAAGGGAGCAGTACTTC. As protein: CASRTGTGREQYF.

The chain has TRBV4-3 and TRBJ1-2, with TRBD1 identical over 10 bases. CDR1 is LGHNA, CDR2 YSLEER, per germline. This CDR3 comprises 14 residues. After removal of 3 bases from V and 5 bases from J, the junction contained 3 bases not matched to a gene. CDR3 nucleotide sequence: TGCGCCAGCAGCCAGACGGGACAGGGGTATGGCTACACCTTC. Its translation is CASSQTGQGYGYTF.

The rearrangement uses TRBV2 and TRBJ2-2, with a tentative D call TRBD2 (5 bases). The V gene lost 4 bases and the J gene lost 0 bases, with 9 bases spanning the gap. The V gene's germline CDR1 is SNHLY and CDR2 FYNNEI. CDR3 length equals 15 residues. CDR3 nucleotide sequence: TGTGCCAGCAGTGTTGGAGCGGCGAACACCGGGGAGCTGTTTTTT. Translation: CASSVGAANTGELFF.

The chain joins TRBV4-2 to TRBJ1-2, with 10 nucleotides matching TRBD1. This CDR3 has 21 residues. J gave up 3 bases and V 0 bases, and 19 bases lay outside the gene matches. Germline values: CDR1 LGHNA, CDR2 YNFKEQ. The CDR3 DNA follows: TGTGCCAGCAGCCAAGATTTCAGGGGGGTAGGGACAGGGGTTCCCGACTATGGCTACACCTTC. Translated: CASSQDFRGVGTGVPDYGYTF.

This clone has a single count. The rearrangement joins TRBV5-1 to TRBJ1-2; 7 nucleotides agree with TRBD1. The V gene end was trimmed by 1 base and the J gene end by 4 bases; junction bases not matched to a gene: 1. The CDR3 has 13 residues. Germline CDR1 is SGHRS and CDR2 is YFSETQ. This CDR3 reads CASSLQGVYGYTF. The CDR3 DNA follows: TGCGCCAGCAGCTTGCAGGGGGTCTATGGCTACACCTTC.

This rearrangement joins TRBV25-1 to TRBJ1-1, with D possibly matching TRBD1 (6 bases). There are 12 residues in the CDR3. From germline, CDR1 is MGHDK and CDR2 SYGVNS. Trimming shortened V by 6 bases and J by 6 bases, and 11 bases separated the two germline ends. For the CDR3, the DNA is TGTGCCAGCAGAGGGGGTCGGGCTGAAGCTTTCTTT. Translated, it gives CASRGGRAEAFF.

The gene calls are TRBV25-1 and TRBJ2-5; 12 nucleotides line up with TRBD2. V lost 2 bases, J lost 6 bases, and 13 bases stayed unmatched. CDR3 length equals 18 residues. The germline gives CDR1 MGHDK, CDR2 SYGVNS. The CDR3 coding sequence is TGTGCCAGCAGTGAACGGTTCGGGGCTAGCGGGGGGGCAAAGACCCAGTACTTC. Encoded protein: CASSERFGASGGAKTQYF.

The gene calls are TRBV18 and TRBJ1-4; 7 bases match TRBD1. The CDR3 contains 16 residues. After removal of 3 bases from V and 8 bases from J, the junction contained 12 bases not matched to a gene. In germline, CDR1 is KGHSH, CDR2 LQKENI. CDR3 DNA: TGTGCCAGCTCACCTATAACCCAGGGGGTAGGCGAAAAACTGTTTTTT. Translation gives CASSPITQGVGEKLFF.

This clone occurred a few times. Written as DNA, the CDR3 is TGTGCCAGCAGCTTCGGAGCGGTGGGTGACACTGAAGCTTTCTTT. It specifies CASSFGAVGDTEAFF. The chain has TRBV5-5 and TRBJ1-1; D uncertain. Germline CDR1 and CDR2: SGHKS and YYEKEE (reference sequence). This CDR3 region has 15 residues. With 2 bases removed from V and 3 bases from J, the gap between germline ends came to 14 bases.

This chain joins TRBV18 and TRBJ1-4; D might be TRBD1 (5 bases). V shed 1 base and J shed 7 bases, with 13 bases lying between them. Looked up from germline, CDR1 is KGHSH and CDR2 is LQKENI. This CDR3 contains 15 residues. The CDR3 nucleotides are TGTGCCAGCTCACCACAGTCGGGGAGGGGTGAAAAACTGTTTTTT. Translated: CASSPQSGRGEKLFF.

The genes are TRBV10-3 and TRBJ1-5; TRBD1 aligns across 8 bases. V trimming: 0 bases; J trimming: 6 bases; junction bases outside the gene matches: 4. Germline V gives CDR1 ENHRY, CDR2 SYGVKD. The CDR3 length is 15 residues. In nucleotides, the CDR3 is TGTGCCATCAGTGAGTCGAGCAGGGGGCTTCAGCCCCAGCATTTT. It codes for CAISESSRGLQPQHF.